The 16 T cell receptor beta chains listed next were all sequenced from one sample in a study of beta chain features in type 1 diabetes. Expressed TCRB transcripts were sequenced because the isolated RNA had all been reverse transcribed beforehand. The data were produced by immunoSEQ multiplex PCR, yet TCRdb's version contains in-frame clones alone and is incomplete. The sample has around 97,000 clones, 28% seen once. Notes on the study in general: When Type 1 diabetes patients were examined, their TCRB CDR3s proved moderately but significantly shorter in all four CD4+ subsets.

These receptors are not linked to any known antigen. The sequencing input was central memory CD4+ T cells from blood. These TCRs come from a woman under 30 with type 1 diabetes.

This chain's CDR3 is CASSLQATIYGYTF. The CDR3 coding sequence is TGTGCCAGCAGCTTACAGGCGACGATCTATGGCTACACCTTC. The chain couples TRBV7-9 to TRBJ1-2; no firm D call. The germline gives CDR1 SEHNR, CDR2 FQNEAQ (reference sequence). Trimming cost V 2 bases and J 4 bases, with 11 bases left between them. This CDR3 has 14 amino acids.

The gene calls are TRBV27 and TRBJ2-2; 14 nucleotides match TRBD2. Germline CDR1 and CDR2: MNHEY and SMNVEV (reference sequence). The CDR3 covers 19 residues. The V and J ends lost 5 bases and 3 bases, in that order; junction bases with no gene match: 11. The CDR3 sequence: CASSPQKGLAGDHTGELFF. CDR3 coding DNA: TGTGCCAGCAGTCCCCAAAAGGGACTAGCGGGAGATCACACCGGGGAGCTGTTTTTT.

On this clone: This same CDR3 is encoded by further DNA sequences in the sample. The chain carries TRBV5-1 and TRBJ1-5, with 10 positions matching TRBD1. Trimming removed 0 bases from V and 4 bases from J; junction bases left unmatched: 1. This CDR3 is 15 amino acids long. Germline loops: CDR1 SGHRS, CDR2 YFSETQ. Written as DNA, the CDR3 is TGCGCCAGCAGCTTGGGGACAGGGGGTAATCAGCCCCAGCATTTT. The encoded protein is CASSLGTGGNQPQHF. Using reference TRBV5-1 and TRBJ1-5 for the parts outside the CDR3, the full variable domain is KAGVTQTPRYLIKTRGQQVTLSCSPISGHRSVSWYQQTPGQGLQFLFEYFSETQRNKGNFPGRFSGRQFSNSRSEMNVSTLELGDSALYLCASSLGTGGNQPQHFGDGTRLSIL.

The rearrangement uses TRBV5-1 and TRBJ2-5; 10 bases match TRBD2. V lost 3 bases and J lost 4; bases outside the gene matches: 3. The CDR3 contains 14 residues. Per germline, CDR1 SGHRS and CDR2 YFSETQ. The CDR3: CASSSAGGRETQYF. CDR3 coding DNA: TGCGCCAGCAGCTCAGCGGGGGGGAGAGAGACCCAGTACTTC.

The sample holds a few counts of this clone. The rearrangement joins TRBV19 to TRBJ1-1; 8 positions match TRBD1. J was trimmed by 1 base and V by 9 bases; bases with no gene match: 4. Germline CDR1 and CDR2: LNHDA and SQIVND (reference sequence). The CDR3 has 13 amino acids. DNA for the CDR3: TGTGCCAGCCGCGGACAGGGGAACACTGAAGCTTTCTTT. This gives the protein CASRGQGNTEAFF.

This chain joins TRBV6-5 and TRBJ1-1; 9 bases are a match to TRBD1. Germline V gene lookup returns CDR1 MNHEY and CDR2 SVGAGI. The junction had 10 bases not matched to a gene; V was cut back by 3 bases and J by 8 bases. There are 15 residues in the CDR3. The CDR3 DNA is TGTGCCAGCAGTTATTCCGACAGGGGGGGGTGGGAAGCTTTCTTT. As protein: CASSYSDRGGWEAFF.

This clone was picked up a small number of times. The chain combines TRBV23-1 with TRBJ2-1, with TRBD2 matching 9 bases. TRBV23-1 is flagged as an ORF with uncertain function. This CDR3 region has 22 residues. The V gene end was trimmed by 3 bases and the J gene end by 2 bases; junction bases not matched to a gene: 23. CDR3 amino acids: CASSQPPTPGPRASGTYNEQFF. The CDR3 nucleotides are TGCGCCAGCAGTCAGCCCCCAACCCCAGGGCCGAGGGCTAGCGGGACCTACAATGAGCAGTTCTTC.

This chain connects TRBV19 to TRBJ2-2, with D possibly being TRBD2 (6 bases). Germline values: CDR1 LNHDA, CDR2 SQIVND (reference sequence). This CDR3 has 14 amino acids. Trimming took off 7 bases at V and 5 bases at J, with 14 bases between the two ends. DNA for the CDR3: TGTGCCAGTAATCGGGGAGGAGGAACCGGGGAGCTGTTTTTT. Its translation is CASNRGGGTGELFF.

This clone was counted many times. The V call is TRBV29-1, the J call TRBJ1-1; D gene ambiguous. This CDR3 contains 12 residues. CDR1 SQVTM and CDR2 ANQGSEA come from the germline V gene. V was trimmed by 5 bases and J by 3 bases, leaving 10 bases between them. CDR3 bases: TGCAGCGTTTCGCGATCCGACACTGAAGCTTTCTTT. This codes for CSVSRSDTEAFF.

This clone was picked up a small number of times. The chain has TRBV6-5 and TRBJ1-1, with a weak D call TRBD1 (5 bases). CDR1 is MNHEY and CDR2 is SVGAGI in the germline V gene. The V end was cut by 0 bases, the J end by 3 bases, with 11 bases between. CDR3 length equals 15 residues. The CDR3 nucleotides read TGTGCCAGCAGTTACTCGCCAGGGTTGGACACTGAAGCTTTCTTT. Protein product: CASSYSPGLDTEAFF.

This clone has more than one count but fewer than ten. J is TRBJ2-3 and V is TRBV27; 7 nucleotides agree with TRBD2. Losses at the gene ends were 3 bases for V and 0 bases for J; bases not matched to a gene: 3. CDR1 and CDR2 (germline): MNHEY, SMNVEV (reference sequence). The CDR3 has 15 amino acids. The CDR3 bases are TGTGCCAGCAGTTTGGCGGGGGAGAGCACAGATACGCAGTATTTT. It encodes CASSLAGESTDTQYF.

This chain joins TRBV5-1 and TRBJ2-6, with D unclear. The CDR3 sequence is 15 residues long. Trimming stripped 0 bases from V and 0 bases from J, with 4 bases between. CDR1 and CDR2 from the germline V gene are SGHRS and YFSETQ. CDR3 bases: TGCGCCAGCAGCTTGGAGAGCTCTGGGGCCAACGTCCTGACTTTC. The encoded protein is CASSLESSGANVLTF.

The J gene is TRBJ2-5, the V gene TRBV30; 10 positions agree with TRBD1. The germline V gene has CDR1 GTSNPN and CDR2 SVGIG (reference sequence). CDR3 length: 14 amino acids. J lost 4 bases, V lost 4 bases, and 6 bases had no gene match. The CDR3 bases are TGTGCCTGGATGGGACAGGGGATTGGAGAGACCCAGTACTTC. Residues: CAWMGQGIGETQYF.

This clone appeared a few times. This sequence joins TRBV25-1 and TRBJ2-5; possible D gene TRBD2, 6 bases. The CDR3 extends over 14 amino acids. Germline loops: CDR1 MGHDK, CDR2 SYGVNS. Deletions cut 3 bases from V and 5 bases from J, with 13 bases between. CDR3 sequence: CASSDSWGRETQYF. The CDR3 DNA reads as TGTGCCAGCAGTGATTCATGGGGGAGGGAGACCCAGTACTTC. Combining the CDR3 with reference TRBV25-1 and TRBJ2-5 gives the whole variable domain EADIYQTPRYLVIGTGKKITLECSQTMGHDKMYWYQQDPGMELHLIHYSYGVNSTEKGDLSSESTVSRIRTEHFPLTLESARPSHTSQYLCASSDSWGRETQYFGPGTRLLVL.

This clone was detected a few times. J is TRBJ2-3 and V is TRBV5-4; D remains ambiguous. This CDR3 contains 13 residues. The V end lost 2 bases, the J end lost 4 bases, and 8 bases lay between the germline ends. Germline values: CDR1 SGHNT, CDR2 YYREEE (reference sequence). The DNA of the CDR3 is TGTGCCAGCAGCTTCTTGGGCGCAGATACGCAGTATTTT. The encoded protein is CASSFLGADTQYF.

Comments on this clone: Other DNA sequences in this specimen translate into the identical CDR3. V gene TRBV6-1 combines with J gene TRBJ2-5; 10 nucleotides match TRBD2. Germline V gene data show CDR1 as MNHNS and CDR2 as SASEGT. The J segment lost 4 bases and the V segment lost 0 bases, leaving 5 bases of the junction unmatched. The CDR3 sequence is 16 residues long. For the CDR3, the DNA is TGTGCCAGCAGTGAAGCGGACCTAGCGGGAGCAGAGACCCAGTACTTC. Translation gives CASSEADLAGAETQYF.